This T cell receptor (beta chain) is drawn from a study of T cell repertoires in cytomegalovirus infection. The wider study: Recently identified HLA-C-restricted CMV epitopes were among the peptides used. Carrying CMV and the relevant HLA type showed in public TCR beta signatures.

This clonotype was counted between two and nine times. Antigen: not known. TCRdb recomputed calls from the reads with MiXCR, one row per CDR3 protein. The sample lists fewer than 650,000 distinct CDR3 sequences; just under 40% were seen once. Study-level findings and limits: HLA-C-restricted CMV-specific TCR beta clonotypes prevailed in the ex vivo response. Totalled public TCR beta family frequency picked out people who carried CMV plus the relevant HLA.

The sequence was collected from a human donor in good health (CMV status not recorded). Some clones in this sample may be carry-over from other donors' samples. The source was cultured PBMCs, collected from culture after CMV antigen stimulation.

The CDR3 is CASTFTQGYNSPLHF. The CDR3 DNA follows: TGTGCCAGCACTTTTACACAGGGGTATAATTCACCCCTCCACTTT. The J gene is TRBJ1-6, the V gene TRBV28; TRBD1 aligns across 7 bases. V was pared by 7 bases and J by 4 bases, with 7 bases of the junction left unmatched. Per the germline V gene, CDR1 is MDHEN and CDR2 is SYDVKM. The CDR3 sequence is 15 residues long. The whole variable domain, filled in from reference TRBV28 and TRBJ1-6, reads DVKVTQSSRYLVKRTGEKVFLECVQDMDHENMFWYRQDPGLGLRLIYFSYDVKMKEKGDIPEGYSVSREKKERFSLILESASTNQTSMYLCASTFTQGYNSPLHFGNGTRLTVT.